The following is a TCR beta chain sequence with its context. What it binds is unknown. Amplification used 60 Vbeta primers and 13 Jbeta primers. Data came from immunoSEQ multiplex PCR; TCRdb stores just in-frame clones and leaves some out. The table shows about 130,000 clones, with more than 65% occurring only once. Germline V CDR1 and CDR2: LNHDA, SQIVND (reference sequence). This CDR3 is built from 13 residues. V gave up 3 bases and J gave up 0 bases, with 6 bases separating them. These data are taken from a study of cytomegalovirus exposure and HLA in healthy donors. Findings and caveats of the study: Later work found that TCR association rates differed between HLA loci; DRB1 had the most and HLA-C the fewest. Several top significant clusters appeared, in a later analysis, to be linked to common viral pathogens. Researchers reported in a later analysis that a missense DCLRE1C variant was tied to TCR beta V- and J-gene trimming. Later examination showed HLA-associated TCR beta chains had greater clonal expansion than equally common others.

The sequenced material came from PBMCs. The rearrangement links TRBV19 to TRBJ2-7; a weak D match, TRBD2 (6 bases). The receptor was derived from a male donor in good health and CMV-seropositive. Written as DNA, the CDR3 is TGTGCCAGTAGTATGGGACTCTCCTACGAGCAGTACTTC. Its translation is CASSMGLSYEQYF.